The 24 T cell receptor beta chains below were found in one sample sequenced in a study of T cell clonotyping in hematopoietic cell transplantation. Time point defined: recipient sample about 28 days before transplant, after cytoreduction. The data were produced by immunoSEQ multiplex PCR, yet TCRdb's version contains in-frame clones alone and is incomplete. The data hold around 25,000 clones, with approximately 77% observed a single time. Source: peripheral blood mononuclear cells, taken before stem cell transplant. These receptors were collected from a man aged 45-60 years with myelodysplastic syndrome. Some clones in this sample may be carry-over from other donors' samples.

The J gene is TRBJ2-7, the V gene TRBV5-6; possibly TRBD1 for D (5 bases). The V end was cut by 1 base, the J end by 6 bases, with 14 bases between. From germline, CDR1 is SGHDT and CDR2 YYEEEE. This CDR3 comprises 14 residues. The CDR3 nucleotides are TGTGCCAGCAGCTTGTTTAATCGCCAGGGCGAGCAGTACTTC. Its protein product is CASSLFNRQGEQYF.

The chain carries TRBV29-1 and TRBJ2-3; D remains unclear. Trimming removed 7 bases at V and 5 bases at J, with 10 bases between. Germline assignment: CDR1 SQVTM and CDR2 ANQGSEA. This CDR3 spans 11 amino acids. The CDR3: CSGWSGDTQYF. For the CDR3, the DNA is TGCAGCGGCTGGAGTGGAGATACGCAGTATTTT.

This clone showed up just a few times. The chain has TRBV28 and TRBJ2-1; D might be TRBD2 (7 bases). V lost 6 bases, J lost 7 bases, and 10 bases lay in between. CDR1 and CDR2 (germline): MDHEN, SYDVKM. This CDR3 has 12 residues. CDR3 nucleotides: TGTGCCAGCAGGGGGAGGGGGAATGAGCAGTTCTTC. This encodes CASRGRGNEQFF.

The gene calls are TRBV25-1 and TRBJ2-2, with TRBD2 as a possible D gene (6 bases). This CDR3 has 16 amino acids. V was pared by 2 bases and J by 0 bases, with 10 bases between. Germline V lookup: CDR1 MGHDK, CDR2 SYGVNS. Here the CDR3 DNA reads TGTGCCAGCAGTGAAGGATGGGGGGCGAACACCGGGGAGCTGTTTTTT. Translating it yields CASSEGWGANTGELFF.

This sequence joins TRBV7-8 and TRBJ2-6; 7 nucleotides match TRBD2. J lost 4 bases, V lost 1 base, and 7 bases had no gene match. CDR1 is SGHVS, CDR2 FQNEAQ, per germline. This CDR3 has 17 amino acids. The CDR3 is CASSLGWQGGGANVLTF. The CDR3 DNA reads TGTGCCAGCAGCTTAGGTTGGCAGGGAGGGGGGGCCAACGTCCTGACTTTC.

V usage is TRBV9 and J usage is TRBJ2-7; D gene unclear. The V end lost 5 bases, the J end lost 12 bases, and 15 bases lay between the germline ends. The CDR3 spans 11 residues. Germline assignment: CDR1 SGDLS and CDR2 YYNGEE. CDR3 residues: CASRRRPGGYF. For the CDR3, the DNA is TGTGCCAGCAGAAGACGTCCCGGTGGGTACTTC.

CDR3 loop: CASAFQRTSGIRYEQFF. The CDR3 DNA reads TGTGCCAGCGCGTTCCAAAGGACTAGCGGGATCCGCTATGAGCAGTTCTTC. The chain uses TRBV2 and TRBJ2-1, with 12 nucleotides matching TRBD2. J lost 8 bases, V lost 8 bases, and 16 bases had no gene match. Germline V CDR1 and CDR2: SNHLY, FYNNEI. This CDR3 comprises 17 residues.

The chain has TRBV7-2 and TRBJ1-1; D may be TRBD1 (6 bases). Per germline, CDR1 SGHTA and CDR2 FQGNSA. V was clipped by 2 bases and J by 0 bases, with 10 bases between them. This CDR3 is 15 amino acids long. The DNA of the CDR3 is TGTGCCAGCAGCTTACCGGGACATATGAACACTGAAGCTTTCTTT. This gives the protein CASSLPGHMNTEAFF.

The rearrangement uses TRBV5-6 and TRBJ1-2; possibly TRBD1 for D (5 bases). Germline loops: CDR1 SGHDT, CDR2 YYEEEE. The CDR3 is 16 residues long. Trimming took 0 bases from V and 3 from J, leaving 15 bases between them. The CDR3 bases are TGTGCCAGCAGCTTGGTTGGGGGAGGGGAATACTATGGCTACACCTTC. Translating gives CASSLVGGGEYYGYTF.

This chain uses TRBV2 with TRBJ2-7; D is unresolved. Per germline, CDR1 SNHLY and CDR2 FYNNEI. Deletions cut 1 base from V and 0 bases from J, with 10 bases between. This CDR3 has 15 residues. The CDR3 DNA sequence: TGTGCCAGCAGTGAAGGGGGTGGCCGCTCCTACGAGCAGTACTTC. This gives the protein CASSEGGGRSYEQYF.

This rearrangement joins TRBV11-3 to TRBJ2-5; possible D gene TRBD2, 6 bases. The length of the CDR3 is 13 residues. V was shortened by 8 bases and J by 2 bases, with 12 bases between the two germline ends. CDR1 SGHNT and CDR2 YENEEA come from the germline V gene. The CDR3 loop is CASGRGPQETQYF. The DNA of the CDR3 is TGTGCCAGCGGGCGGGGACCACAAGAGACCCAGTACTTC.

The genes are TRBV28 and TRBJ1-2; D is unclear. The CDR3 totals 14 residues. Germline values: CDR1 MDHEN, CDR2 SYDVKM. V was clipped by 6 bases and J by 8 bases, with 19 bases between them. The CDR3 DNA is TGTGCCAGCAGCCCCCCCGGGGTACTCGCCGGCTACACCTTC. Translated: CASSPPGVLAGYTF.

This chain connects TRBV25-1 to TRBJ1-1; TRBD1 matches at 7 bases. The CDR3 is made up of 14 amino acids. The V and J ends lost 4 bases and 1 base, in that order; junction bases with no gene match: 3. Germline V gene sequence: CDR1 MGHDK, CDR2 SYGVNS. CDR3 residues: CASSGTGENTEAFF. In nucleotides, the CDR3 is TGTGCCAGCAGTGGTACAGGGGAGAACACTGAAGCTTTCTTT.

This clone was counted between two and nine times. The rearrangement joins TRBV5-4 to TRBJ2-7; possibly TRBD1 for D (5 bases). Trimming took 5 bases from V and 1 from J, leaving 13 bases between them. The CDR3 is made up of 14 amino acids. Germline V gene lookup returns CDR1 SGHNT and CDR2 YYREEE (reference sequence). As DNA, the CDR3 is TGTGCCAGCAGTCTGGGGCGTTTATCCTACGAGCAGTACTTC. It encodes CASSLGRLSYEQYF. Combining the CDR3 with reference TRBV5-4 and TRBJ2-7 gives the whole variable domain ETGVTQSPTHLIKTRGQQVTLRCSSQSGHNTVSWYQQALGQGPQFIFQYYREEENGRGNFPPRFSGLQFPNYSSELNVNALELDDSALYLCASSLGRLSYEQYFGPGTRLTVT.

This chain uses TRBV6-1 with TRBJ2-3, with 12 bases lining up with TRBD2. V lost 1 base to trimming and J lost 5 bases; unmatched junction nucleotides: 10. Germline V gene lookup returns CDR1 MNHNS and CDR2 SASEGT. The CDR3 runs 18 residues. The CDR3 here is CASSEGTSGRRVIDTQYF. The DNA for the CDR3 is TGTGCCAGCAGTGAAGGAACTAGCGGGAGGCGGGTTATAGATACGCAGTATTTT.

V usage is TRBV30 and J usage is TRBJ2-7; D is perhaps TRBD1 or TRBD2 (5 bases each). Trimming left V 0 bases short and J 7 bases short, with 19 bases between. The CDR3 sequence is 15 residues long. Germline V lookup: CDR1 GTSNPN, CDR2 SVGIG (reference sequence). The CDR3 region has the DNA TGTGCCTGGAGTGTAGGGGCGGGCTGGGATAGAGAGCAGTACTTC. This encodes CAWSVGAGWDREQYF.

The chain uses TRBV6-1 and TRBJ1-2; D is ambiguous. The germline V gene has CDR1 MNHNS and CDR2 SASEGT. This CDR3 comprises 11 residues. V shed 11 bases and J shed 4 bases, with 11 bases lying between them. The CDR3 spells CAGKDLYGYTF. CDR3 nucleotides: TGTGCCGGGAAGGACCTCTATGGCTACACCTTC.

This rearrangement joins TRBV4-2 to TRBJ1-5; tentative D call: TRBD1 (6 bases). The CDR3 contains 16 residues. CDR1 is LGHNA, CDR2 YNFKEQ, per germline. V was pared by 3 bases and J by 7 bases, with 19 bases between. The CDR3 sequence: CASSHDGTPTGQPQHF. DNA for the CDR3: TGTGCCAGCAGCCACGACGGGACACCAACAGGACAGCCCCAGCATTTT.

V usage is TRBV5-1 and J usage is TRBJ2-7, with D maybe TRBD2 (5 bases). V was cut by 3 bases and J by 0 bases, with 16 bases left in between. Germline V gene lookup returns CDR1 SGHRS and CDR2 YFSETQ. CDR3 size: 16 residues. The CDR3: CASSSGSGMSSYEQYF. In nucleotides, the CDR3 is TGCGCCAGCAGCTCGGGGTCCGGGATGAGCTCCTACGAGCAGTACTTC.

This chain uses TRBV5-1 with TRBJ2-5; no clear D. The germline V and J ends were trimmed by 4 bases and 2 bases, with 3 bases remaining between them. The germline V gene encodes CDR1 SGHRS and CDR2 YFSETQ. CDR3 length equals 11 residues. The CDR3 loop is CASSQQETQYF. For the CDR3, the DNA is TGCGCCAGCAGCCAACAAGAGACCCAGTACTTC. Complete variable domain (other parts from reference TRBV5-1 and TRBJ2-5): KAGVTQTPRYLIKTRGQQVTLSCSPISGHRSVSWYQQTPGQGLQFLFEYFSETQRNKGNFPGRFSGRQFSNSRSEMNVSTLELGDSALYLCASSQQETQYFGPGTRLLVL.

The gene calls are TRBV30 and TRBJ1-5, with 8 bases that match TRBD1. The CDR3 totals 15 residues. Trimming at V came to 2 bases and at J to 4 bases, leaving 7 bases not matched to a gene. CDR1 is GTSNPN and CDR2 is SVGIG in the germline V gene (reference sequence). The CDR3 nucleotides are TGTGCCTGGAGTCTCCGGACAGGGCGGAATCAGCCCCAGCATTTT. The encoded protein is CAWSLRTGRNQPQHF. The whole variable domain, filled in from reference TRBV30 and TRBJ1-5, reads SQTIHQWPATLVQPVGSPLSLECTVEGTSNPNLYWYRQAAGRGLQLLFYSVGIGQISSEVPQNLSASRPQDRQFILSSKKLLLSDSGFYLCAWSLRTGRNQPQHFGDGTRLSIL.

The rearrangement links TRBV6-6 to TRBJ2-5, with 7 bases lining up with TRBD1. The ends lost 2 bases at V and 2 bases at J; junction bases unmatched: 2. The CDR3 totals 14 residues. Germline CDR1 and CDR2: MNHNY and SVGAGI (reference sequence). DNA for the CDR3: TGTGCCAGCAGTTACGGGACAGCACAAGAGACCCAGTACTTC. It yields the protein CASSYGTAQETQYF.

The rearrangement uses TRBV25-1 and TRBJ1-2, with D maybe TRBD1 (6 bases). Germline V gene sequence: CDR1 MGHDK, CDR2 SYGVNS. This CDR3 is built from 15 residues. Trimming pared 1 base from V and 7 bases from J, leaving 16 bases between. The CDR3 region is CASSEFLTDRSGYTF. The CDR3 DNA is TGTGCCAGCAGTGAATTCCTAACTGACAGGTCTGGCTACACCTTC.

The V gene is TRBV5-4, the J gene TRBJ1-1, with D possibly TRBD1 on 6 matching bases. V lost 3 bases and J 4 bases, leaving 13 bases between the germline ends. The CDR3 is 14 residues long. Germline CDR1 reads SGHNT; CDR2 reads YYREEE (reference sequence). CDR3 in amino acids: CASSSTGISTEAFF. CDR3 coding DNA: TGTGCCAGCAGCTCCACAGGGATTTCCACTGAAGCTTTCTTT.